These T cell receptor beta chains were read from a single sample in a study of blood T cell repertoires in COVID-19. Sequenced by immunoSEQ multiplex PCR; TCRdb stores in-frame clones only, minus some. The sample holds around 330,000 clones, around 90% seen once. Sequenced: PBMCs or T cells enriched from blood (not recorded which). These receptors originate from a woman aged 18-35 years who had recovered from COVID-19. CDR3s include the opening cysteine and the closing phenylalanine or tryptophan. The D gene is left open where the match is weak. Clone size is not always given. Where it is, it says once, few, many or a class for expanded clones.

NA	once	TRBV30	TRBJ1-6	15	TGTGCCTGGAGCCCAACCCCGAGATATAATTCACCCCTCCACTTT	CAWSPTPRYNSPLHF
TRBD1	few	TRBV4-1	TRBJ1-6	18	TGCGCCAGCAGCCAAAGGGACCTACAGGGGGAATTTGATTCACCCCTCCACTTT	CASSQRDLQGEFDSPLHF
NA	NA	TRBV18	TRBJ1-2	17	TGTGCCAGCCCAGGTAAGGGGGGGCGGTTGCCTAACTATGGCTACACCTTC	CASPGKGGRLPNYGYTF
TRBD2	few	TRBV5-4	TRBJ2-2	16	TGTGCCAGCAGCTCCGGACTAGTTCGGAGCACCGGGGAGCTGTTTTTT	CASSSGLVRSTGELFF
TRBD1	NA	TRBV6-1	TRBJ2-7	14	TGTGCCAGCAGTGATGGGACAGGGGGCGGCGAGCAGTACTTC	CASSDGTGGGEQYF
TRBD1	NA	TRBV28	TRBJ1-4	16	TGTGCCAGCAGTCGACTCGAGGGGGCCACTAATGAAAAACTGTTTTTT	CASSRLEGATNEKLFF
NA	NA	TRBV7-2	TRBJ2-3	14	TGTGCCAGCAGCCCACGCAGGGAAACAGATACGCAGTATTTT	CASSPRRETDTQYF
NA	NA	TRBV11-2	TRBJ1-5	15	TGTGCCAGCAGCCAAGACAGTCTCCTAGGGCAGCCCCAGCATTTT	CASSQDSLLGQPQHF
TRBD1	NA	TRBV7-2	TRBJ1-4	14	TGTGCCAGCAGCTTAGACAGGGGGGAAGAAAAACTGTTTTTT	CASSLDRGEEKLFF
NA	NA	TRBV7-9	TRBJ1-1	14	TGTGCCAGCAGCTCTCCGACGGGTTTTGATGAAGCTTTCTTT	CASSSPTGFDEAFF
NA	NA	TRBV12-3/TRBV12-4	TRBJ2-5	13	TGTGCCAGCAGTTTGTGGGCGCAAGAGACCCAGTACTTC	CASSLWAQETQYF
TRBD1	NA	TRBV4-1	TRBJ1-6	16	TGCGCCAGCAGCCTTACCGGGACAGGGGGTAATTCACCCCTCCACTTT	CASSLTGTGGNSPLHF
TRBD1	NA	TRBV12-3/TRBV12-4	TRBJ1-1	13	TGTGCCATAACCGACAGGGTGGGCACTGAAGCTTTCTTT	CAITDRVGTEAFF
NA	NA	TRBV6-5	TRBJ1-4	15	TGTGCCAGCAGTTACTCATGGGGGCGTAATGAAAAACTGTTTTTT	CASSYSWGRNEKLFF
NA	NA	TRBV6-5	TRBJ1-2	11	TGTGCCAGCAGGGGGGCCTTAGGCTACACCTTC	CASRGALGYTF